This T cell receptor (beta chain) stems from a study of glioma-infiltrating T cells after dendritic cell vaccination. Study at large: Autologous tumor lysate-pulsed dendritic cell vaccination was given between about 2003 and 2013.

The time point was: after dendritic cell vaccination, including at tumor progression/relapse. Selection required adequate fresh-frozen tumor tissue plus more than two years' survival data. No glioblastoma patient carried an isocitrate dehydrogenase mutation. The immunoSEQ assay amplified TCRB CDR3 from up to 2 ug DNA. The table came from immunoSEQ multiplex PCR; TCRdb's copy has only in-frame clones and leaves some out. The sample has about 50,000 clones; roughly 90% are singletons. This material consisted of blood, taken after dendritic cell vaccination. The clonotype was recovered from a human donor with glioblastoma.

CDR3 residues: CASSFGTRNTEAFF. The CDR3 DNA reads TGTGCCAGCAGCTTTGGCACCCGGAACACTGAAGCTTTCTTT. The chain is built from TRBV27 and TRBJ1-1; D gene uncertain. The CDR3 length is 14 residues. Germline V gene sequence: CDR1 MNHEY, CDR2 SMNVEV (reference sequence). V was cut by 6 bases and J by 1 base, with 12 bases left in between.